This T cell receptor beta chain was sequenced during a study of T-cell memory formation after mild COVID-19. Study outcomes and limitations: Later expanders leaned toward CD4+, whereas clones contracting from day 15 to 85 were balanced CD4/CD8.

TCRdb reprocessed the 5' RACE reads with MiXCR, giving one entry per CDR3 protein. The sample includes approximately 250,000 distinct CDR3 sequences, 15% of them seen just once. The CDR3 extends over 14 amino acids. The junction had 7 bases not matched to a gene; V was cut back by 5 bases and J by 4 bases. A remark on this clonotype: Its specificity is not known.

What was sequenced was PBMCs or a T cell subset sorted from them (not recorded which). V is TRBV12-3 or TRBV12-4 and J is TRBJ1-2; 7 nucleotides line up with TRBD1. The TCR sequence derives from an adult woman who had mild COVID-19 (a few samples of this study predate the infection). Cell type and time point are not known. CDR3 sequence reads: CASSPRQGVYGYTF. CDR3 DNA: TGTGCCAGCAGTCCCAGGCAGGGGGTCTATGGCTACACCTTC.